The present TCR beta chain was sequenced within a study of a mutant IDH1 vaccine in newly diagnosed glioma. The wider study: Beforehand, treatment had been radiotherapy, temozolomide, or both; the majority received both. Study-level points and caveats: Patients showed vaccine-induced immune responses at a rate of 93.3%.

Time point described: week 11, during vaccination. Vaccine doses each comprised 300 ug of mutant IDH1 20-mer peptide, with topical imiquimod. Sequenced by immunoSEQ multiplex PCR; TCRdb stores in-frame clones only, minus some. The data hold 45,000 to 60,000 clones, with roughly nine tenths observed a single time. Trimming cost V 2 bases and J 7 bases; bases outside gene matches: 17. CDR1 is LGHNA and CDR2 is YSLEER in the germline V gene. The CDR3 has 19 residues. In regard to this clone: As yet, its antigen is unknown.

The V gene is TRBV4-3, the J gene TRBJ2-1; 10 bases align to TRBD2. The sequences come from PBMCs, collected from a glioma patient whose treatment included an IDH1 peptide vaccine. This clonotype was sampled from a man aged 45-65 years with glioma. CDR3 bases: TGCGCCAGCAGCCAATACCACCCTGCTAGCGGGGGAGCTTGGAATGAGCAGTTCTTC. The encoded protein is CASSQYHPASGGAWNEQFF.